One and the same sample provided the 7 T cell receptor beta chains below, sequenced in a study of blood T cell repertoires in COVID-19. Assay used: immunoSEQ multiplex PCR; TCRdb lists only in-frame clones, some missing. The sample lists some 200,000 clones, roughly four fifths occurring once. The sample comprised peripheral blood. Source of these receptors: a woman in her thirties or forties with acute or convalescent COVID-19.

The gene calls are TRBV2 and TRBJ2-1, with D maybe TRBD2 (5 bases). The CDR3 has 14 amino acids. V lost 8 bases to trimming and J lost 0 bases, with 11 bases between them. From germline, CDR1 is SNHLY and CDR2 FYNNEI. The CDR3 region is CASCRGSSYNEQFF. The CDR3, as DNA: TGTGCCAGCTGTCGGGGAAGCTCCTACAATGAGCAGTTCTTC.

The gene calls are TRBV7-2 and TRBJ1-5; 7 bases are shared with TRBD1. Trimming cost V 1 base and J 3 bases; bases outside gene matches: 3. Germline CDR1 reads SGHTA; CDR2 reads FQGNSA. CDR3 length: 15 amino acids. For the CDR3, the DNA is TGTGCCAGCAGCTTAGTACAGGGGCCCAATCAGCCCCAGCATTTT. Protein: CASSLVQGPNQPQHF.

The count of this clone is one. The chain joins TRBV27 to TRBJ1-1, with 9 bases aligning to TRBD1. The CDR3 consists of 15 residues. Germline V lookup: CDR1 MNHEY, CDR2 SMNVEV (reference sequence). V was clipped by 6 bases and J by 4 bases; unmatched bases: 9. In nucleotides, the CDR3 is TGTGCCAGCAGGGCCGGGACAGGGTGGGGCACTGAAGCTTTCTTT. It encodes CASRAGTGWGTEAFF.

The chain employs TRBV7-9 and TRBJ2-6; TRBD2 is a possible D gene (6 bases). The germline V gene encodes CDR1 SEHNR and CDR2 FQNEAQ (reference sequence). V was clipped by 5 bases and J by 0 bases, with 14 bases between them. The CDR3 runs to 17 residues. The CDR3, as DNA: TGTGCCAGCAGCAGCAACCAGGGACTCTCTGGGGCCAACGTCCTGACTTTC. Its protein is CASSSNQGLSGANVLTF.

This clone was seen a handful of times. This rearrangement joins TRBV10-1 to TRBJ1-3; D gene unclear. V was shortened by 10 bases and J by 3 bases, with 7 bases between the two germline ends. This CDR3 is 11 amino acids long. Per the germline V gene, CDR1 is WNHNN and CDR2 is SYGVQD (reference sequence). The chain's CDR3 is CATRFGNTIYF. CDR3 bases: TGCGCCACGCGGTTTGGAAACACCATATATTTT.

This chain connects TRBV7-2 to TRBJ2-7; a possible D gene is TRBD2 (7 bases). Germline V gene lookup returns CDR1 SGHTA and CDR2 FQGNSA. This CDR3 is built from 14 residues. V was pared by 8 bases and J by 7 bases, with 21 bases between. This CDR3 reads CASLPRGGPLEQYF. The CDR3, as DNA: TGTGCCAGCCTCCCCAGGGGAGGGCCCTTAGAGCAGTACTTC.

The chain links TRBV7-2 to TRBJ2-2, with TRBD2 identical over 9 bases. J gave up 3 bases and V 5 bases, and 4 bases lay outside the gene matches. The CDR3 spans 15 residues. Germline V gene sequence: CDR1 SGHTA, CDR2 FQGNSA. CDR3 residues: CASSPGLAYTGELFF. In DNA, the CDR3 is TGTGCCAGCAGCCCAGGACTAGCGTACACCGGGGAGCTGTTTTTT.